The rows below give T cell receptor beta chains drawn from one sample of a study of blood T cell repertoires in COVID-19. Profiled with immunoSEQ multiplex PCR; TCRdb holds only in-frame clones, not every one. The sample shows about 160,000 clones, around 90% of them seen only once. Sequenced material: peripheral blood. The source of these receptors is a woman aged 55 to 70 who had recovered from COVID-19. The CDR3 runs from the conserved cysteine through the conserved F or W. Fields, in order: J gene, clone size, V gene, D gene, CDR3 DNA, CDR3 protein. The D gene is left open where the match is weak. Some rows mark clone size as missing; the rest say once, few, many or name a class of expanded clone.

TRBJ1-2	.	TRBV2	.	TGTGCCAGCAGTGAGGCCAGGGATATAAGCTACACCTTC	CASSEARDISYTF
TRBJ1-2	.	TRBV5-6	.	TGTGCCAGCAGGACGGACAGACTCTCTTATGGCTACACCTTC	CASRTDRLSYGYTF
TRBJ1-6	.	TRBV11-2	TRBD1	TGTGCCAGCAGCTTAATGACAGGGCCCAATTCACCCCTCCACTTT	CASSLMTGPNSPLHF
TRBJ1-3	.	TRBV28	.	TGTGCCAGCAGTCCGGGGGGGGTCCGCTCTGGAAACACCATATATTTT	CASSPGGVRSGNTIYF
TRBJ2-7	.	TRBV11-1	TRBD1	TGTGCCAGCAGCACGGGACAGGGAACCTTCTACGAGCAGTACTTC	CASSTGQGTFYEQYF
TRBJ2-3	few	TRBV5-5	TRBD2	TGTGCCAGCAGCTTGGTTCGGGGGGGCAGGAGAGATACGCAGTATTTT	CASSLVRGGRRDTQYF
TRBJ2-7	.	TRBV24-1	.	TGTGCCACCAGTGACCCTAACTCCTACGAGCAGTACTTC	CATSDPNSYEQYF
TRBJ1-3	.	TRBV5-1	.	TGCGCCAGCAGCCAGGGGCTTAGCTCTGGAAACACCATATATTTT	CASSQGLSSGNTIYF
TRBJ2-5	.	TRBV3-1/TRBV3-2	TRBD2	TGTGCCAGCAGCCAAGGTCTAGCGGGGGGAGAGACCCAGTACTTC	CASSQGLAGGETQYF
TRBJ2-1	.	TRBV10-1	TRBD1	TGCGCCAGCAGTGAATCGGACAGGGGATACTACAATGAGCAGTTCTTC	CASSESDRGYYNEQFF
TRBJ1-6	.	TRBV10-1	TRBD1	TGCGCCAGCAGTGCTTGGACAGGGAATTCACCCCTCCACTTT	CASSAWTGNSPLHF
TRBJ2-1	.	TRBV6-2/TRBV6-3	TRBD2	TGTGCCAGCAGTTACACGGGACTAGCGGGCGGGAGCTCCTACAATGAGCAGTTCTTC	CASSYTGLAGGSSYNEQFF
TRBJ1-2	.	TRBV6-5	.	TGTGCCAGTCTGCCCGCGGGGCAGGACTATGGCTACACCTTC	CASLPAGQDYGYTF
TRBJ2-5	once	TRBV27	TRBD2	TGTGCCAGCAGTCGGGGGGAGGAGAAAGAGACCCAGTACTTC	CASSRGEEKETQYF
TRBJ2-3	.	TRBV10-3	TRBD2	TGTGCCATCAGTGACTGGGGGGGTGTCACAGATACGCAGTATTTT	CAISDWGGVTDTQYF
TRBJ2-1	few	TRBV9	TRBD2	TGTGCCAGCAGTGAACTAGCGGGGTTAAATGAGCAGTTCTTC	CASSELAGLNEQFF
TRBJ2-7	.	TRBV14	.	TGTGCCAGCAGCCCCAGGGTATCCTACGAGCAGTACTTC	CASSPRVSYEQYF
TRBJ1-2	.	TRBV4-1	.	TGCGCCAGCAGCCAAGCCCGGCGGGCAGGCAACTATGGCTACACCTTC	CASSQARRAGNYGYTF
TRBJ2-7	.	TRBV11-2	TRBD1	TGTGCCAGCAGCTTAGGGACAGGTTGGAACGAGCAGTACTTC	CASSLGTGWNEQYF
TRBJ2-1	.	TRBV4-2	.	TGTGCCAGCAGCCAAGGTACCGCCGGGGCCTACAATGAGCAGTTCTTC	CASSQGTAGAYNEQFF
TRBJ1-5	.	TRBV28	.	TGTGCCAGCAGTTTGCCGGGACAGCCCCAGCATTTT	CASSLPGQPQHF
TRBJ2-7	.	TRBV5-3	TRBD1	TGTGCCAGAAGCCCCGGGACAGGGGGCCCCTACGAGCAGTACTTC	CARSPGTGGPYEQYF
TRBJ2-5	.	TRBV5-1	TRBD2	TGCGCCAGCAGCTCTAGCGGGGCGGCGGAAGAGACCCAGTACTTC	CASSSSGAAEETQYF
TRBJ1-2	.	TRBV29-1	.	TGCAGCGTTGCCGGTAACTATGGCTACACCTTC	CSVAGNYGYTF
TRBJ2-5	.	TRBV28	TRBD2	TGTGCCAGCACCCTTCCCCCCGGGACTAGCGGCTCCCAAGAGACCCAGTACTTC	CASTLPPGTSGSQETQYF
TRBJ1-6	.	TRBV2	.	TGTGCCAGCAGTGAATTTGGCTATTCACCCCTCCACTTT	CASSEFGYSPLHF
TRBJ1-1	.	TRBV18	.	TGTGCCAGCTCACCATCGGGACTCACAAACACTGAAGCTTTCTTT	CASSPSGLTNTEAFF
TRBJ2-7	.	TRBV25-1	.	TGTGCCAGCAGGTCAGCGTCTTACGAGCAGTACTTC	CASRSASYEQYF
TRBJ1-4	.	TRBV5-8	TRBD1	TGTGCCAGCAGCTTAACACCGGGACAGGGGTATGAAAAACTGTTTTTT	CASSLTPGQGYEKLFF
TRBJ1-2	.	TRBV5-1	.	TGCGCCAGCAGCTTGGGGGGCGCAGGCTACACCTTC	CASSLGGAGYTF
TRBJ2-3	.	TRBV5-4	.	TGTGCCAGCAGCTTGACGGGGGGCCAAGTGGATACGCAGTATTTT	CASSLTGGQVDTQYF
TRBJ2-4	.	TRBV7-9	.	TGTGCCAGCAGCTCCCCGAGTCCCCATGCCAAAAACATTCAGTACTTC	CASSSPSPHAKNIQYF
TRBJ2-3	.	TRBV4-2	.	TGTGCCAGCAGCGACCGGACAGCAGATACGCAGTATTTT	CASSDRTADTQYF